Shown below are 22 T cell receptor beta chains from a single sample sequenced in a study of shared clonotypes between healthy human individuals. TCRdb keeps only in-frame clones here, not all; method: immunoSEQ multiplex PCR. The sample lists 950,000 to 1,300,000 clones; around 75% were seen once. Sample: memory CD4+ T cells sorted from blood. Subset reported: CD45RA-negative fraction. These TCRs come from a man between 18 and 35 years old in good health.

This clone appeared a single time. The chain couples TRBV5-1 to TRBJ2-3; the D gene is possibly TRBD2 (6 bases). Germline CDR1 and CDR2: SGHRS and YFSETQ. The CDR3 extends over 15 amino acids. Trimming took off 2 bases at V and 0 bases at J, with 10 bases between the two ends. The chain's CDR3 is CASSFRAGSTDTQYF. As DNA, the CDR3 is TGCGCCAGCAGCTTTCGGGCGGGGAGCACAGATACGCAGTATTTT. The full variable domain, its missing parts supplied by reference TRBV5-1 and TRBJ2-3, is KAGVTQTPRYLIKTRGQQVTLSCSPISGHRSVSWYQQTPGQGLQFLFEYFSETQRNKGNFPGRFSGRQFSNSRSEMNVSTLELGDSALYLCASSFRAGSTDTQYFGPGTRLTVL.

The genes are TRBV7-2 and TRBJ2-2, with D hard to call. Between the trimmed V and J ends, which lost 2 bases and 8 bases, there was a span of 9 bases. The V gene's germline CDR1 is SGHTA and CDR2 FQGNSA. This CDR3 contains 13 residues. CDR3 bases: TGTGCCAGCAGCTTACAAGGGCGTGGGGAGCTGTTTTTT. Amino acid sequence: CASSLQGRGELFF. The whole variable domain, filled in from reference TRBV7-2 and TRBJ2-2, reads GAGVSQSPSNKVTEKGKDVELRCDPISGHTALYWYRQSLGQGLEFLIYFQGNSAPDKSGLPSDRFSAERTGGSVSTLTIQRTQQEDSAVYLCASSLQGRGELFFGEGSRLTVL.

This chain uses TRBV30 with TRBJ2-2; the D gene is possibly TRBD2 (7 bases). Per germline, CDR1 GTSNPN and CDR2 SVGIG (reference sequence). Trimming pared 2 bases from V and 9 bases from J, leaving 16 bases between. CDR3 length: 14 residues. In nucleotides, the CDR3 is TGTGCCTGGAGTCAAGGGAGGGGGAACCGGGAGCTGTTTTTT. Translation gives CAWSQGRGNRELFF.

The rearrangement joins TRBV30 to TRBJ1-4; maybe TRBD1 (5 bases). CDR3 length: 18 amino acids. From germline, CDR1 is GTSNPN and CDR2 SVGIG (reference sequence). The V and J ends lost 2 bases and 1 base respectively, with 20 bases between them. CDR3 sequence: CAWSLALVLGVTNEKLFF. DNA of the CDR3: TGTGCCTGGAGTTTAGCTTTAGTTTTAGGGGTAACTAATGAAAAACTGTTTTTT.

Comments on this clone: This specimen includes other DNA sequences encoding the same CDR3. The CDR3 sequence is CASSPRGTNEKLFF. Written as DNA, the CDR3 is TGTGCCAGCTCACCACGAGGTACTAATGAAAAACTGTTTTTT. The V call is TRBV18, the J call TRBJ1-4; no firm D call. Trimming cost V 1 base and J 2 bases, with 5 bases left between them. CDR1 is KGHSH and CDR2 is LQKENI in the germline V gene. The CDR3 is 14 amino acids.

The rearrangement joins TRBV27 to TRBJ2-4, with TRBD1 matching 8 bases. CDR3 size: 16 residues. CDR1 is MNHEY, CDR2 SMNVEV, per germline (reference sequence). V was pared by 5 bases and J by 0 bases, with 6 bases of the junction left unmatched. CDR3 loop: CASSGSRGLAKNIQYF. CDR3 nucleotides: TGTGCCAGCAGTGGATCCAGGGGGCTAGCCAAAAACATTCAGTACTTC.

The table lists this clone with a few counts. The chain uses TRBV5-1 and TRBJ1-1; D unclear. Germline CDR1 reads SGHRS; CDR2 reads YFSETQ. CDR3 length: 14 amino acids. V shed 2 bases and J shed 1 base, with 9 bases lying between them. CDR3 DNA sequence: TGCGCCAGCAGCTTCGGTCCGGAGAACACTGAAGCTTTCTTT. Its translation: CASSFGPENTEAFF.

For this clone: Different DNA sequences within this sample yield the same CDR3. The chain combines TRBV5-1 with TRBJ2-7, with no clear D. Germline CDR1 reads SGHRS; CDR2 reads YFSETQ. V was shortened by 0 bases and J by 3 bases, with 4 bases between the two germline ends. This CDR3 comprises 12 residues. This CDR3 is CASSLDLYEQYF. CDR3 bases: TGCGCCAGCAGCTTGGATCTCTACGAGCAGTACTTC.

The chain is built from TRBV4-2 and TRBJ1-3, with TRBD1 matching 8 bases. The V and J ends lost 4 bases and 8 bases, in that order; junction bases with no gene match: 13. This CDR3 is 16 amino acids long. Germline CDR1 is LGHNA and CDR2 is YNFKEQ. The CDR3 loop reads CASSPVPGQVVDTIYF. Written as DNA, the CDR3 is TGTGCCAGCAGCCCAGTCCCGGGACAGGTTGTGGACACCATATATTTT.

This clone was detected ten times or more. The V and J genes are TRBV11-2 and TRBJ1-4; tentatively, D is TRBD1 (5 bases). Germline CDR1 is SGHAT and CDR2 is FQNNGV. The CDR3 covers 18 residues. The V and J ends lost 6 bases and 14 bases respectively, with 34 bases between them. The chain's CDR3 is CASSPRFWGVRRKERLFF. In DNA, the CDR3 is TGTGCCAGCAGTCCCAGGTTTTGGGGCGTCCGCCGGAAAGAACGGCTGTTTTTT.

A few counts support this clone. The chain uses TRBV18 and TRBJ2-2; D is unresolved. Germline assignment: CDR1 KGHSH and CDR2 LQKENI. V lost 3 bases to trimming and J lost 3 bases, with 5 bases between them. The CDR3 sequence is 13 residues long. CDR3 protein: CASSPSYTGELFF. CDR3 nucleotides: TGTGCCAGCTCACCTTCGTACACCGGGGAGCTGTTTTTT.

The DNA for the CDR3 is TGCGCCAGTACCACAGGACCTCATAACTATGGCTACACCTTC. It encodes CASTTGPHNYGYTF. This chain joins TRBV5-1 and TRBJ1-2; a possible D gene is TRBD1 (5 bases). V was clipped by 8 bases and J by 1 base, with 15 bases between them. Germline loops: CDR1 SGHRS, CDR2 YFSETQ. This CDR3 contains 14 residues.

This clone came up a few times. The rearrangement links TRBV25-1 to TRBJ1-2; 8 nucleotides line up with TRBD1. The V gene's germline CDR1 is MGHDK and CDR2 SYGVNS. The J segment lost 4 bases and the V segment lost 5 bases, leaving 6 bases of the junction unmatched. The CDR3 sequence is 14 residues long. The CDR3 region is CASSSGGLGYGYTF. CDR3 sequence (DNA): TGTGCCAGCAGTTCAGGGGGCTTAGGCTATGGCTACACCTTC.

V gene TRBV6-1 combines with J gene TRBJ1-1, with 9 bases lining up with TRBD1. The CDR3 covers 14 residues. V shed 7 bases, J shed 1 base, and the junction held 4 bases outside the gene matches. Per germline, CDR1 MNHNS and CDR2 SASEGT. The chain's CDR3 is CASTTGGANTEAFF. The DNA of the CDR3 is TGTGCCAGCACAACAGGGGGCGCGAACACTGAAGCTTTCTTT.

The chain combines TRBV6-5 with TRBJ2-1; 8 bases are shared with TRBD2. This CDR3 is built from 15 residues. Germline V gene data show CDR1 as MNHEY and CDR2 as SVGAGI. Unmatched junction bases numbered 8, after V lost 4 bases and J lost 6 bases. As DNA, the CDR3 is TGTGCCAGCAGTTCTCCGACTAGCGCGATCAATGAGCAGTTCTTC. It translates to CASSSPTSAINEQFF.

V is TRBV6-1 and J is TRBJ2-3; D is unresolved. Trimming took off 1 base at V and 3 bases at J, with 5 bases between the two ends. The CDR3 length is 13 residues. Germline V gene lookup returns CDR1 MNHNS and CDR2 SASEGT. The CDR3 spells CASSEEGTDTQYF. The CDR3 bases are TGTGCCAGCAGTGAAGAAGGAACAGATACGCAGTATTTT.

Of note for this clone: The same CDR3 also results from other DNA sequences found in this sample. The gene calls are TRBV25-1 and TRBJ2-1, with a possible D match to TRBD2 (5 bases). The CDR3 sequence is 15 residues long. From germline, CDR1 is MGHDK and CDR2 SYGVNS. V was trimmed by 0 bases and J by 1 base, leaving 7 bases between them. In nucleotides, the CDR3 is TGTGCCAGCAGTGAATATAGAGGGTCCTACAATGAGCAGTTCTTC. Protein: CASSEYRGSYNEQFF.

The rearrangement joins TRBV2 to TRBJ2-5; possibly TRBD2 for D (7 bases). The CDR3 loop spans 15 amino acids. Germline V gene sequence: CDR1 SNHLY, CDR2 FYNNEI. Trimming pared 1 base from V and 0 bases from J, leaving 9 bases between. The CDR3 nucleotides read TGTGCCAGCAGTGAAGAGGGGGGGCACCAAGAGACCCAGTACTTC. Protein product: CASSEEGGHQETQYF.

Remarks on this clone: This may be a read error, as it is one base from a much larger clone. The chain recombines TRBV4-3 with TRBJ1-1; D not certain. Germline CDR1 is LGHNA and CDR2 is YSLEER. Trimming took 0 bases from V and 2 from J, leaving 7 bases between them. The CDR3 is 14 residues long. Here the CDR3 DNA reads TGCGCCAGCAGCCAAGACTGGGTAAACACTGAAGCTTTCTTT. The encoded protein is CASSQDWVNTEAFF.

This chain connects TRBV5-3 to TRBJ2-2; D not certain. TRBV5-3 counts as an open reading frame of uncertain function. Trimming removed 4 bases at V and 4 bases at J, with 17 bases between. This CDR3 region has 16 residues. The CDR3 DNA reads TGTGCCAGAAGCCCTCTGTCAGTGCTGGGCACCGGGGAGCTGTTTTTT. Its translation: CARSPLSVLGTGELFF.

The chain combines TRBV7-8 with TRBJ2-3; perhaps TRBD2 as D (6 bases). Germline V lookup: CDR1 SGHVS, CDR2 FQNEAQ. The CDR3 totals 16 residues. The germline V and J ends were trimmed by 4 bases and 3 bases, with 17 bases remaining between them. For the CDR3, the DNA is TGTGCCAGCAGCTCCCTAACTAGCCTCGTTACAGATACGCAGTATTTT. Translation: CASSSLTSLVTDTQYF.

The rearrangement links TRBV10-2 to TRBJ2-3, with 9 positions matching TRBD2. V dropped 1 base and J dropped 6; count of bases not matched to a gene: 5. The CDR3 runs to 15 residues. Germline CDR1 reads WSHSY; CDR2 reads SAAADI. The CDR3 protein is CASSEWREGTDTQYF. CDR3 coding DNA: TGCGCCAGCAGTGAGTGGCGGGAGGGTACCGATACGCAGTATTTT.